Following are 20 T cell receptor beta chains from one sample sequenced in a study of T cell repertoires in cytomegalovirus infection. In TCRdb, the reads were re-called with MiXCR into one record per CDR3 protein. The table lists around 900,000 distinct CDR3 sequences, under 40% of them singletons. Their antigens remain unidentified. The sequenced sample was cultured CD8+ T cells from PBMCs, obtained from culture after CMV antigen stimulation. The receptor source for this set is a human donor in good health (CMV status not recorded). Some clones in this sample may be carry-over from other donors' samples.

This sequence joins TRBV3-1 and TRBJ2-1; 11 nucleotides agree with TRBD1. With V trimmed by 7 bases and J by 8 bases, 13 bases remained unmatched. Germline V gene sequence: CDR1 LGHDT, CDR2 YNNKEL (reference sequence). The length of the CDR3 is 16 residues. In nucleotides, the CDR3 is TGTGCCAGCACTCCTGAAGGGACAGGGGGGAGGCATGAGCAGTTCTTC. This encodes CASTPEGTGGRHEQFF.

The chain joins TRBV7-9 to TRBJ2-4; no clear D gene. Germline V gene lookup returns CDR1 SEHNR and CDR2 FQNEAQ (reference sequence). The CDR3 totals 17 residues. The V and J ends lost 2 bases and 0 bases respectively, with 14 bases between them. The CDR3 sequence is CASSLWSQKLAKNIQYF. In DNA, the CDR3 is TGTGCCAGCAGCTTATGGTCTCAGAAATTAGCCAAAAACATTCAGTACTTC. Using reference TRBV7-9 and TRBJ2-4 for the parts outside the CDR3, the full variable domain is DTGVSQNPRHKITKRGQNVTFRCDPISEHNRLYWYRQTLGQGPEFLTYFQNEAQLEKSRLLSDRFSAERPKGSFSTLEIQRTEQGDSAMYLCASSLWSQKLAKNIQYFGAGTRLSVL.

Only one count was recorded for this clonotype. The V gene is TRBV5-1, the J gene TRBJ2-5; 10 nucleotides match TRBD1. V shed 4 bases and J 5 bases; nucleotides not matched to a gene: 11. The CDR3 extends over 16 amino acids. Germline CDR1 reads SGHRS; CDR2 reads YFSETQ. The CDR3 nucleotides read TGCGCCAGCAGCAGCCGGGACAGGGGTCGGCGGGAGACCCAGTACTTC. Translated, it gives CASSSRDRGRRETQYF.

In this sample, this clonotype turned up many times. The chain recombines TRBV7-2 with TRBJ2-7; 11 bases fit TRBD2. The CDR3 length is 14 residues. Trimming at V came to 5 bases and at J to 5 bases, leaving 5 bases not matched to a gene. CDR1 and CDR2 from the germline V gene are SGHTA and FQGNSA. CDR3 protein: CASSLTSGGNEQYV. The CDR3 DNA reads as TGTGCCAGCAGCCTAACTAGCGGGGGAAACGAGCAGTACGTC.

The rearrangement links TRBV12-3 or TRBV12-4 to TRBJ2-3, with 7 bases identical to TRBD1. The CDR3 covers 16 residues. V trimming: 6 bases; J trimming: 4 bases; junction bases outside the gene matches: 13. The CDR3 bases are TGTGCCAGCAGCCTCGAGTGGCAGGGGGACGCAGATACGCAGTATTTT. Encoded protein: CASSLEWQGDADTQYF.

About this clonotype itself: Since the CDR3 does not end with the conserved phenylalanine or tryptophan, this likely comes from a read error. The chain combines TRBV7-4 with TRBJ2-7, with 9 bases aligning to TRBD1. The germline V gene encodes CDR1 SGHVT and CDR2 SQSDAQ. The V segment lost 0 bases and the J segment 5 bases; nucleotides outside the gene matches: 5. This CDR3 is 15 amino acids long. The CDR3 reads CASSLAQGAENEQYL. The CDR3 coding sequence is TGTGCCAGCAGCTTAGCACAGGGGGCAGAAAACGAGCAGTACTTG.

This clonotype came up a few times. The chain combines TRBV5-4 with TRBJ2-1, with 8 bases identical to TRBD1. V dropped 4 bases and J dropped 6; count of bases not matched to a gene: 15. CDR1 is SGHNT, CDR2 YYREEE, per germline (reference sequence). The CDR3 loop spans 17 amino acids. CDR3 region: CASSPVIGQGAGNEQFF. The CDR3 bases are TGTGCCAGCAGCCCCGTAATAGGGCAGGGGGCTGGCAATGAGCAGTTCTTC. Together with reference TRBV5-4 and TRBJ2-1, the CDR3 gives the full variable domain: ETGVTQSPTHLIKTRGQQVTLRCSSQSGHNTVSWYQQALGQGPQFIFQYYREEENGRGNFPPRFSGLQFPNYSSELNVNALELDDSALYLCASSPVIGQGAGNEQFFGPGTRLTVL.

The sample holds a few counts of this clonotype. The gene calls are TRBV7-9 and TRBJ2-3; a possible D gene is TRBD2 (6 bases). The germline gives CDR1 SEHNR, CDR2 FQNEAQ (reference sequence). The CDR3 runs to 15 residues. The V gene lost 5 bases and the J gene lost 2 bases, with 14 bases spanning the gap. Here the CDR3 reads CASSPSRGVTDTQYF. The CDR3 DNA follows: TGTGCCAGCAGCCCGTCGCGGGGAGTCACAGATACGCAGTATTTT.

This clonotype occurred many times. V gene TRBV7-2 combines with J gene TRBJ2-5, with 8 bases aligning to TRBD1. Per the germline V gene, CDR1 is SGHTA and CDR2 is FQGNSA. The CDR3 is 16 amino acids. With V trimmed by 3 bases and J by 4 bases, 10 bases remained unmatched. CDR3 nucleotide sequence: TGTGCCAGCAGCTTCATTGACAGGGGTTTTGGAGAGACCCAGTACTTC. Encoded protein: CASSFIDRGFGETQYF.

This clonotype was seen a handful of times. This chain uses TRBV7-9 with TRBJ2-3, with D perhaps matching TRBD2 (6 bases). The CDR3 is 16 amino acids. CDR1 and CDR2 from the germline V gene are SEHNR and FQNEAQ (reference sequence). V was pared by 3 bases and J by 0 bases, with 13 bases between. The CDR3 protein is CASSFGLTMSTDTQYF. The DNA for the CDR3 is TGTGCCAGCAGCTTCGGACTAACTATGAGCACAGATACGCAGTATTTT.

J is TRBJ2-7 and V is TRBV28, with D maybe TRBD2 (5 bases). CDR3 length equals 16 residues. Looked up from germline, CDR1 is MDHEN and CDR2 is SYDVKM. With 5 bases removed from V and 2 bases from J, the gap between germline ends came to 19 bases. CDR3 amino acids: CASSPKIIRETYEQYV. CDR3 nucleotides: TGTGCCAGCAGTCCTAAAATTATTCGGGAAACCTACGAGCAGTACGTC.

The V and J genes are TRBV6-6 and TRBJ2-7; D might be TRBD2 (6 bases). V was trimmed by 2 bases and J by 7 bases, leaving 12 bases between them. This CDR3 region has 13 residues. Looked up from germline, CDR1 is MNHNY and CDR2 is SVGAGI (reference sequence). The CDR3 DNA sequence: TGTGCCAGCAGTTACATGGCCGGAGGGGAGCAGTACGTC. Translating gives CASSYMAGGEQYV.

The rearrangement joins TRBV9 to TRBJ1-2; D unresolved. V lost 3 bases to trimming and J lost 6 bases, with 15 bases between them. From germline, CDR1 is SGDLS and CDR2 YYNGEE. The CDR3 consists of 14 residues. The DNA for the CDR3 is TGTGCCAGCAGCGCTACCAATCTCCGAGATGGCTACACCTTC. This translates into CASSATNLRDGYTF.

This clonotype appeared many times. The J gene is TRBJ1-1, the V gene TRBV7-2, with no clear D. The CDR3 runs to 14 residues. V shed 3 bases and J shed 1 base, with 9 bases lying between them. Germline V gene data show CDR1 as SGHTA and CDR2 as FQGNSA. CDR3 sequence (DNA): TGTGCCAGCAGCTTCGGCACCCGGAACACTGAAGCTTTCTTT. Its protein is CASSFGTRNTEAFF.

This clonotype has only a few counts. This rearrangement joins TRBV7-9 to TRBJ1-2; 7 nucleotides line up with TRBD1. This CDR3 comprises 15 residues. V lost 1 base, J lost 6 bases, and 8 bases stayed unmatched. In germline, CDR1 is SEHNR, CDR2 FQNEAQ (reference sequence). The CDR3 sequence: CASSLGGGQPDGYTF. For the CDR3, the DNA is TGTGCCAGCAGCTTAGGAGGGGGCCAGCCCGATGGCTACACCTTC.

This clonotype was seen a few times. This chain links TRBV7-6 with TRBJ2-5; 8 bases are shared with TRBD2. The junction had 13 bases not matched to a gene; V was cut back by 5 bases and J by 5 bases. CDR3 size: 16 residues. The germline V gene encodes CDR1 SGHVS and CDR2 FNYEAQ. CDR3 residues: CASSVLAGPGLETQYF. The CDR3 bases are TGTGCCAGCAGCGTTCTAGCGGGCCCCGGCTTGGAGACCCAGTACTTC.

The table lists this clonotype with many counts. The chain has TRBV12-3 or TRBV12-4 and TRBJ1-4; D is undetermined. V shed 3 bases and J shed 0 bases, with 14 bases lying between them. CDR3 length equals 17 residues. CDR3 sequence reads: CASSFDPDGATNEKLFF. For the CDR3, the DNA is TGTGCCAGCAGTTTCGACCCGGACGGCGCAACTAATGAAAAACTGTTTTTT.

This sequence joins TRBV20-1 and TRBJ2-1, with 7 positions matching TRBD2. The germline CDR1 and CDR2 sequences are DFQATT and SNEGSKA (reference sequence). The CDR3 contains 15 residues. Losses at the gene ends were 0 bases for V and 6 bases for J; bases not matched to a gene: 8. The CDR3 coding sequence is TGCAGTGCTAGAGATCTCGCTAGCGGCGGCAATGAGCAGTTCTTC. Translation: CSARDLASGGNEQFF.

This clonotype showed up just a few times. V and J are TRBV28 and TRBJ1-5; D gene unclear. The CDR3 spans 14 residues. Trimming pared 3 bases from V and 1 base from J, leaving 7 bases between. Germline values: CDR1 MDHEN, CDR2 SYDVKM. The CDR3 is CASSFFPSNQPQHF. In DNA, the CDR3 is TGTGCCAGCAGTTTCTTCCCCAGCAATCAGCCCCAGCATTTT.

The V call is TRBV11-2, the J call TRBJ2-2, with D possibly matching TRBD1 (5 bases). V was clipped by 5 bases and J by 6 bases, with 16 bases between them. Germline loops: CDR1 SGHAT, CDR2 FQNNGV. CDR3 length equals 15 residues. The CDR3 spells CASSPPGHSAGELFF. The DNA for the CDR3 is TGTGCCAGCAGCCCCCCAGGACATTCTGCCGGGGAGCTGTTTTTT.